Listed below are T cell receptor beta chains from one sample, sequenced in a study of Graves' ophthalmopathy and Graves' hyperthyroidism. A single record per CDR3 protein comes from TCRdb applying MiXCR to the multiplex PCR reads. The table records roughly 1.1 million distinct CDR3 sequences, roughly two fifths of them present only once. The sample consisted of peripheral blood or thyroid tissue (not recorded which). The source is an adult man with Graves' hyperthyroidism. Both conserved end residues are trimmed from each CDR3. A row's size may be missing; if present it is once, few, many or a size class.

abundance: NA
v_gene: TRBV3-1
CDR3aa: ASSQERGDRETQY

abundance: NA
v_gene: TRBV15
CDR3aa: ATSRSLQGGGEQF

abundance: few
v_gene: TRBV12-3/TRBV12-4
CDR3aa: ASSFKLSGANVLT

abundance: NA
v_gene: TRBV20-1
CDR3aa: SAIDRRLVDEQH

abundance: many
v_gene: TRBV7-9
CDR3aa: ASSLGRGGARTEAF

abundance: many
v_gene: TRBV20-1
CDR3aa: SARDEGDNYGYT

abundance: many
v_gene: TRBV2
CDR3aa: ASSERTGRVDYGYT

abundance: many
v_gene: TRBV5-5
CDR3aa: ASSFSDRREAQY

abundance: many
v_gene: TRBV2
CDR3aa: ASSNSGTDSVQPQH

abundance: NA
v_gene: TRBV7-2
CDR3aa: ASNEKGAETQY

abundance: few
v_gene: TRBV11-2
CDR3aa: ASSFGRGPEQY

abundance: many
v_gene: TRBV6-5
CDR3aa: ASSNRGQGEKLF

abundance: NA
v_gene: TRBV7-2
CDR3aa: ASSQSGYSNQPQH

abundance: many
v_gene: TRBV19
CDR3aa: ASSTPGTGLMNTEAF

abundance: many
v_gene: TRBV24-1
CDR3aa: ATAPTGQSNSWPQH

abundance: many
v_gene: TRBV7-2
CDR3aa: ASSPTGVVSGANVLT

abundance: NA
v_gene: TRBV19
CDR3aa: ASSSWTGGNEQY

abundance: many
v_gene: TRBV6-2/TRBV6-3
CDR3aa: ASGLVVEPQH